These T cell receptor beta chains were read from a single sample in a study of blood T cell repertoires in COVID-19. Libraries were prepared by immunoSEQ multiplex PCR; TCRdb keeps only in-frame clonotypes and omits some of them. The table has 300,000 or so clones, roughly nine tenths seen once. The source material was peripheral blood. The receptors originated from a woman aged 25 to 45 with COVID-19, enrolled during active disease. CDR3s include the opening cysteine and the closing phenylalanine or tryptophan. D genes are given only for firm matches. Size values are once, few and many counts, or a class for expanded clones, and some rows have none.

clone_size: .; v_call: TRBV28; j_call: TRBJ2-3; d_call: TRBD1; cdr3_aa: CASSSSLGQGAADTQYF; cdr3_nt: TGTGCCAGCAGTTCATCCCTGGGACAGGGGGCGGCAGATACGCAGTATTTT
clone_size: .; v_call: TRBV5-4; j_call: TRBJ1-1; d_call: .; cdr3_aa: CASSPGRVGGTEAFF; cdr3_nt: TGTGCCAGCAGCCCGGGTAGGGTCGGGGGCACTGAAGCTTTCTTT
clone_size: .; v_call: TRBV7-2; j_call: TRBJ1-6; d_call: .; cdr3_aa: CASSLSGLPLHF; cdr3_nt: TGTGCCAGCAGCTTATCTGGGCTACCCCTCCACTTT
clone_size: .; v_call: TRBV10-1; j_call: TRBJ2-1; d_call: TRBD2; cdr3_aa: CASSESLAGGYNEQFF; cdr3_nt: TGCGCCAGCAGTGAGTCACTAGCGGGAGGCTACAATGAGCAGTTCTTC
clone_size: .; v_call: TRBV5-5; j_call: TRBJ1-3; d_call: .; cdr3_aa: CASSLGGIPAGNTIYF; cdr3_nt: TGTGCCAGCAGCCTGGGCGGGATTCCGGCCGGAAACACCATATATTTT
clone_size: .; v_call: TRBV6-5; j_call: TRBJ1-1; d_call: .; cdr3_aa: CASSSAAEAFF; cdr3_nt: TGTGCCAGCAGTAGTGCGGCTGAAGCTTTCTTT
clone_size: .; v_call: TRBV3-1/TRBV3-2; j_call: TRBJ2-3; d_call: TRBD2; cdr3_aa: CASSQPRGVSGSRTDTQYF; cdr3_nt: TGTGCCAGCAGCCAACCCCGCGGAGTGAGCGGGAGTCGAACAGATACGCAGTATTTT
clone_size: .; v_call: TRBV4-1; j_call: TRBJ1-1; d_call: TRBD1; cdr3_aa: CASSPGQGIFEAFF; cdr3_nt: TGCGCCAGCAGCCCCGGACAGGGGATATTTGAAGCTTTCTTT
clone_size: .; v_call: TRBV14; j_call: TRBJ1-1; d_call: .; cdr3_aa: CASSQGNRVTAEAFF; cdr3_nt: TGTGCCAGCAGCCAAGGGAACAGGGTTACGGCTGAAGCTTTCTTT
clone_size: .; v_call: TRBV4-2; j_call: TRBJ2-3; d_call: TRBD2; cdr3_aa: CASSQDPSGRASDTQYF; cdr3_nt: TGTGCCAGCAGCCAAGACCCTAGCGGGAGAGCTTCGGATACGCAGTATTTT
clone_size: .; v_call: TRBV28; j_call: TRBJ1-2; d_call: .; cdr3_aa: CASRLGRDEVLLF; cdr3_nt: TGTGCCAGCAGGCTGGGCAGGGATGAGGTCTTACTCTTC
clone_size: .; v_call: TRBV27; j_call: TRBJ2-1; d_call: .; cdr3_aa: CASSSTFTYNEQFF; cdr3_nt: TGTGCCAGCAGTTCAACTTTTACCTACAATGAGCAGTTCTTC
clone_size: .; v_call: TRBV29-1; j_call: TRBJ2-7; d_call: TRBD1; cdr3_aa: CSVTGTGNEQYF; cdr3_nt: TGCAGCGTGACCGGGACAGGGAACGAGCAGTACTTC
clone_size: .; v_call: TRBV18; j_call: TRBJ2-3; d_call: .; cdr3_aa: CASSPIRGANTDTQYF; cdr3_nt: TGTGCCAGCTCACCAATTCGGGGGGCTAACACAGATACGCAGTATTTT
clone_size: .; v_call: TRBV19; j_call: TRBJ1-5; d_call: TRBD1; cdr3_aa: CASSAGQGTYSNQPQHF; cdr3_nt: TGTGCCAGTAGTGCGGGACAGGGGACTTATAGCAATCAGCCCCAGCATTTT
clone_size: .; v_call: TRBV7-3; j_call: TRBJ2-3; d_call: TRBD2; cdr3_aa: CASSLNGRGTDTQYF; cdr3_nt: TGTGCCAGCAGCTTAAACGGGAGGGGCACAGATACGCAGTATTTT
clone_size: few; v_call: TRBV5-8; j_call: TRBJ2-2; d_call: .; cdr3_aa: CASRFHVGSNTGELFF; cdr3_nt: TGTGCCAGCAGGTTCCACGTCGGTTCGAACACCGGGGAGCTGTTTTTT
clone_size: .; v_call: TRBV18; j_call: TRBJ2-3; d_call: TRBD2; cdr3_aa: CASSLTSGSLPDTQYF; cdr3_nt: TGTGCCAGCTCATTAACTAGCGGGAGCCTCCCAGATACGCAGTATTTT
clone_size: .; v_call: TRBV5-4; j_call: TRBJ2-3; d_call: .; cdr3_aa: CASSLGGGSTDTQYF; cdr3_nt: TGTGCCAGCAGCTTGGGTGGCGGAAGCACAGATACGCAGTATTTT
clone_size: once; v_call: TRBV6-1; j_call: TRBJ1-4; d_call: .; cdr3_aa: CASSLQGTNEKLFF; cdr3_nt: TGTGCCAGCAGTTTACAGGGCACTAATGAAAAACTGTTTTTT
clone_size: .; v_call: TRBV28; j_call: TRBJ1-2; d_call: TRBD1; cdr3_aa: CASSPRDSSGYTF; cdr3_nt: TGTGCCAGCAGTCCCCGGGACAGCAGTGGCTACACCTTC
clone_size: .; v_call: TRBV28; j_call: TRBJ2-1; d_call: .; cdr3_aa: CASSFAPREQFF; cdr3_nt: TGTGCCAGCAGTTTTGCGCCGCGGGAGCAGTTCTTC
clone_size: .; v_call: TRBV3-1/TRBV3-2; j_call: TRBJ1-6; d_call: .; cdr3_aa: CASSQSIPRDAPLHF; cdr3_nt: TGTGCCAGCAGCCAGTCAATACCCAGGGATGCACCCCTCCACTTT
clone_size: .; v_call: TRBV25-1; j_call: TRBJ1-2; d_call: .; cdr3_aa: CASRDSAYGYTF; cdr3_nt: TGTGCCAGCAGGGACAGTGCCTATGGCTACACCTTC
clone_size: few; v_call: TRBV6-2/TRBV6-3; j_call: TRBJ2-7; d_call: .; cdr3_aa: CASSFTYEQYF; cdr3_nt: TGTGCCAGCAGTTTCACTTACGAGCAGTACTTC
clone_size: .; v_call: TRBV7-8; j_call: TRBJ2-3; d_call: TRBD1; cdr3_aa: CASSSDRGVTDTQYF; cdr3_nt: TGTGCCAGCAGCTCCGACAGGGGAGTCACAGATACGCAGTATTTT
clone_size: .; v_call: TRBV5-5; j_call: TRBJ1-5; d_call: TRBD1; cdr3_aa: CASSTGTVNQPQHF; cdr3_nt: TGTGCCAGCAGCACGGGGACAGTCAATCAGCCCCAGCATTTT
clone_size: .; v_call: TRBV20-1; j_call: TRBJ2-5; d_call: TRBD2; cdr3_aa: CSASGRDPGETQYF; cdr3_nt: TGCAGTGCTAGTGGGAGGGACCCGGGGGAGACCCAGTACTTC
clone_size: .; v_call: TRBV3-1/TRBV3-2; j_call: TRBJ2-5; d_call: TRBD2; cdr3_aa: CASSHAGQRGTQETQYF; cdr3_nt: TGTGCCAGCAGCCATGCGGGCCAGCGGGGGACACAAGAGACCCAGTACTTC
clone_size: .; v_call: TRBV9; j_call: TRBJ1-1; d_call: .; cdr3_aa: CASSAQLGTEAFF; cdr3_nt: TGTGCCAGCAGCGCGCAACTAGGAACTGAAGCTTTCTTT
clone_size: .; v_call: TRBV12-3/TRBV12-4; j_call: TRBJ1-6; d_call: .; cdr3_aa: CASCGSPNSPLHF; cdr3_nt: TGTGCCAGCTGTGGGAGCCCCAATTCACCCCTCCACTTT
clone_size: .; v_call: TRBV25-1; j_call: TRBJ2-3; d_call: TRBD2; cdr3_aa: CASSELGGGRADTQYF; cdr3_nt: TGTGCCAGCAGTGAACTCGGGGGGGGCCGAGCAGATACGCAGTATTTT
clone_size: .; v_call: TRBV19; j_call: TRBJ2-5; d_call: .; cdr3_aa: CASSIDPAGKETQYF; cdr3_nt: TGTGCCAGTAGTATAGACCCCGCGGGAAAAGAGACCCAGTACTTC
clone_size: once; v_call: TRBV30; j_call: TRBJ2-7; d_call: TRBD1; cdr3_aa: CAWGERQGEVHRRYEQYF; cdr3_nt: TGTGCCTGGGGGGAACGACAGGGGGAGGTTCATAGGCGCTACGAGCAGTACTTC
clone_size: .; v_call: TRBV19; j_call: TRBJ1-1; d_call: .; cdr3_aa: CASRTNGGAFF; cdr3_nt: TGTGCCAGTAGGACGAACGGGGGAGCTTTCTTT
clone_size: .; v_call: TRBV5-1; j_call: TRBJ2-4; d_call: .; cdr3_aa: CASSLDRAKNIQYF; cdr3_nt: TGCGCCAGCAGCTTGGACAGAGCCAAAAACATTCAGTACTTC
clone_size: .; v_call: TRBV19; j_call: TRBJ1-3; d_call: .; cdr3_aa: CASQTDSSGNTIYF; cdr3_nt: TGTGCCAGCCAGACAGACTCTTCTGGAAACACCATATATTTT
clone_size: .; v_call: TRBV5-4; j_call: TRBJ1-6; d_call: .; cdr3_aa: CASSREAGRNSPLHF; cdr3_nt: TGTGCCAGCAGCCGGGAGGCGGGGAGGAATTCACCCCTCCACTTT
clone_size: .; v_call: TRBV14; j_call: TRBJ1-1; d_call: .; cdr3_aa: CASSQGRRDTEAFF; cdr3_nt: TGTGCCAGCAGCCAAGGACGGCGGGACACTGAAGCTTTCTTT
clone_size: .; v_call: TRBV5-6; j_call: TRBJ2-1; d_call: TRBD1; cdr3_aa: CASSWAGTGEYNEQFF; cdr3_nt: TGTGCCAGCAGCTGGGCCGGGACAGGGGAGTACAATGAGCAGTTCTTC
clone_size: .; v_call: TRBV7-9; j_call: TRBJ2-7; d_call: TRBD2; cdr3_aa: CASSPSGTYEQYF; cdr3_nt: TGTGCCAGCAGCCCGAGCGGGACCTACGAGCAGTACTTC
clone_size: .; v_call: TRBV2; j_call: TRBJ1-1; d_call: TRBD1; cdr3_aa: CASGSGGTEAFF; cdr3_nt: TGTGCCAGCGGATCAGGGGGCACTGAAGCTTTCTTT
clone_size: .; v_call: TRBV5-1; j_call: TRBJ1-3; d_call: TRBD1; cdr3_aa: CASSWRTGPKDSGNTIYF; cdr3_nt: TGCGCCAGCAGCTGGCGGACAGGACCAAAGGACTCTGGAAACACCATATATTTT
clone_size: .; v_call: TRBV19; j_call: TRBJ1-3; d_call: .; cdr3_aa: CASSVTGESGNTIYF; cdr3_nt: TGTGCCAGTAGTGTTACGGGTGAAAGTGGAAACACCATATATTTT
clone_size: .; v_call: TRBV7-3; j_call: TRBJ2-6; d_call: .; cdr3_aa: CASSDREEGSGANVLTF; cdr3_nt: TGTGCCAGCAGCGACAGGGAGGAGGGCTCTGGGGCCAACGTCCTGACTTTC